The sequence of this T cell receptor beta chain was determined in a study of cytomegalovirus exposure and HLA in healthy donors. Broader study findings: The classifier reportedly diagnosed cytomegalovirus status with high sensitivity and specificity. Among TCR sequences, most were rare, though some public TCRs appeared in many donors. Cytomegalovirus-associated TCR beta chains were listed, numbering 150 to 200.

Produced via immunoSEQ multiplex PCR; TCRdb's table is partial and in-frame only. The data hold 150,000 to 200,000 clones, with roughly nine tenths observed a single time. As concerns this clone: Its target is not known.

Deletions cut 6 bases from V and 3 bases from J, with 11 bases between. This CDR3 contains 13 residues. CDR1 is MNHNS, CDR2 SASEGT, per germline. Specimen: PBMCs. The clonotype was recovered from a woman under 30 in good health and CMV-seropositive. This chain uses TRBV6-1 with TRBJ1-1, with D tentatively TRBD1 (5 bases). The CDR3 region is CASRWGRDTEAFF. The CDR3 DNA reads TGTGCCAGCAGGTGGGGCAGGGACACTGAAGCTTTCTTT.